The present entry profiles one TCR beta chain with its context. Its matching antigen is unknown. Expressed TCRB transcripts were sequenced because the entire RNA isolate underwent reverse transcription. Repertoires were generated with immunoSEQ multiplex PCR, while TCRdb's copy carries only in-frame clones and drops some. The table lists about 280,000 clones, 15% of them singletons. Sorted populations all exceeded 95% purity. This record comes from a study of beta chain features in type 1 diabetes. Germline V lookup: CDR1 MNHNY, CDR2 SVGAGI (reference sequence). Germline trimming cut 0 bases from V and 7 bases from J; bases unmatched to any gene: 8. The CDR3 sequence is 16 residues long. General study findings and limits: Among type 1 diabetes patients, VDJ junctions had fewer insertions and more deletions. In every one of the four CD4+ subsets, TCRB CDR3s were moderately but significantly shorter in Type 1 diabetes patients. Unsettled here was the matter of whether HLA type influences TCRB rearrangement.

This TCR came from a man between 18 and 29 years old with type 1 diabetes. The sequencing input was naive CD4+ T cells from blood. V usage is TRBV6-6 and J usage is TRBJ2-4; 8 bases align to TRBD2. DNA for the CDR3: TGTGCCAGCAGTTACTCACGGGAGGGGCTGGGTAACATTCAGTACTTC. Translated: CASSYSREGLGNIQYF.